The 10 T cell receptor beta chains listed next were all sequenced from one sample in a study of blood T cells in healthy people across ages. PCR was performed a second time for about 6 to 12 cycles using a sample-barcoded 5' primer and a J-beta primer mix. TCRdb passed the 5' RACE reads through MiXCR, listing each CDR3 protein once. The sample includes hundreds of thousands of distinct CDR3 sequences, less than 45% of them seen just once. Sequencing was carried out using blood. These receptors were collected from a man older than 75 in good health.

This clonotype was observed a few times. The V and J genes are TRBV6-4 and TRBJ1-2, with 9 bases fitting TRBD1. This CDR3 has 14 residues. With V trimmed by 6 bases and J by 5 bases, 7 bases remained unmatched. The germline CDR1 and CDR2 sequences are MRHNA and SNTAGT. CDR3 region: CASSQDRGTYGYTF. The CDR3, as DNA: TGTGCCAGCAGCCAGGACAGGGGCACGTATGGCTACACCTTC.

This clonotype was found once. The chain combines TRBV7-2 with TRBJ2-7; D call uncertain. The DNA end is more similar to TRBJ2-5, so the J call may be wrong. The germline V gene encodes CDR1 SGHTA and CDR2 FQGNSA. CDR3 length: 14 residues. Here the CDR3 DNA reads TGTGCCAGCAGGCCCACAAGGCTGTTCGAGACCCAGTACTTC. This codes for CASRPTRLFETQYF.

The CDR3 spells CSADVPGRAGAYEQYF. The CDR3 region has the DNA TGCAGTGCTGACGTCCCGGGACGAGCGGGAGCCTACGAGCAGTACTTC. The chain has TRBV20-1 and TRBJ2-7; 8 bases match TRBD2. Per the germline V gene, CDR1 is DFQATT and CDR2 is SNEGSKA (reference sequence). This CDR3 is 16 amino acids long. V dropped 5 bases and J dropped 2; count of bases not matched to a gene: 14.

The chain combines TRBV5-6 with TRBJ2-1, with 7 bases lining up with TRBD1. Trimming took 1 base from V and 6 from J; bases not matched to a gene: 1. This CDR3 has 13 residues. From germline, CDR1 is SGHDT and CDR2 YYEEEE. The CDR3 reads CASSLTGANEQFF. CDR3 DNA: TGTGCCAGCAGCTTGACAGGGGCCAATGAGCAGTTCTTC.

This clonotype was seen only a few times. The chain uses TRBV18 and TRBJ2-5; TRBD2 is a possible D gene (6 bases). Per germline, CDR1 KGHSH and CDR2 LQKENI. The CDR3 covers 13 residues. The V end lost 2 bases, the J end lost 7 bases, and 11 bases lay between the germline ends. Here the CDR3 DNA reads TGTGCCAGCTCACCAAACCAGGGAGGGACCCAGTACTTC. Its protein is CASSPNQGGTQYF.

The rearrangement joins TRBV29-1 to TRBJ2-5; D is uncertain. This CDR3 spans 13 amino acids. Trimming stripped 7 bases from V and 2 bases from J, with 14 bases between. Germline CDR1 reads SQVTM; CDR2 reads ANQGSEA. The DNA for the CDR3 is TGCAGCGGGTGTAGGACCTTTCAAGAGACCCAGTACTTC. Translation gives CSGCRTFQETQYF.

In this sample, this clonotype turned up a few times. V usage is TRBV18 and J usage is TRBJ2-5, with no clear D. Trimming removed 4 bases at V and 0 bases at J, with 12 bases between. CDR3 size: 15 residues. CDR1 is KGHSH and CDR2 is LQKENI in the germline V gene. The CDR3 loop reads CASSLIGRDQETQYF. In DNA form, the CDR3 reads TGTGCCAGCTCACTAATCGGACGGGACCAAGAGACCCAGTACTTC.

The chain is built from TRBV9 and TRBJ2-7; TRBD1 agrees at 7 bases. CDR1 is SGDLS, CDR2 YYNGEE, per germline. Trimming took 0 bases from V and 4 from J; bases not matched to a gene: 7. The CDR3 has 15 residues. CDR3 DNA sequence: TGTGCCAGCAGCGTAGCCCTGCAGGGGGTATACGAGCAGTACTTC. It translates to CASSVALQGVYEQYF.

The chain carries TRBV3-1 and TRBJ1-1, with D unclear. Between the trimmed V and J ends, which lost 3 bases and 3 bases, there was a span of 5 bases. Germline V gene lookup returns CDR1 LGHDT and CDR2 YNNKEL (reference sequence). The CDR3 is made up of 12 amino acids. The CDR3 spells CASSQDYTEAFF. CDR3 coding DNA: TGTGCCAGCAGCCAGGATTACACTGAAGCTTTCTTT.

This clonotype was counted between two and nine times. The chain has TRBV10-3 and TRBJ2-3; D is perhaps TRBD2 (5 bases). This CDR3 contains 11 residues. The germline gives CDR1 ENHRY, CDR2 SYGVKD. V lost 6 bases and J lost 4, with 5 bases in between. CDR3 sequence: CAIRAADTQYF. The CDR3 DNA follows: TGTGCCATCAGAGCGGCAGATACGCAGTATTTT.